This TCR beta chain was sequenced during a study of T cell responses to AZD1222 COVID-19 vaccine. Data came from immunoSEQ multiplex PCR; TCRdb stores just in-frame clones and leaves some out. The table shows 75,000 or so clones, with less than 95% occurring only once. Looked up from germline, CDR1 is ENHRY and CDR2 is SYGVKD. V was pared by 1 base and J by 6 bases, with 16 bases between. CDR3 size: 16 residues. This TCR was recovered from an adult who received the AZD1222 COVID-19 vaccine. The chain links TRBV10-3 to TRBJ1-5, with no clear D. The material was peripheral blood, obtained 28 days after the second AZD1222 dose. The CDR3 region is CAISELARTQGQPQHF. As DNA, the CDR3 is TGTGCCATCAGTGAGTTAGCGAGGACTCAAGGTCAGCCCCAGCATTTT.